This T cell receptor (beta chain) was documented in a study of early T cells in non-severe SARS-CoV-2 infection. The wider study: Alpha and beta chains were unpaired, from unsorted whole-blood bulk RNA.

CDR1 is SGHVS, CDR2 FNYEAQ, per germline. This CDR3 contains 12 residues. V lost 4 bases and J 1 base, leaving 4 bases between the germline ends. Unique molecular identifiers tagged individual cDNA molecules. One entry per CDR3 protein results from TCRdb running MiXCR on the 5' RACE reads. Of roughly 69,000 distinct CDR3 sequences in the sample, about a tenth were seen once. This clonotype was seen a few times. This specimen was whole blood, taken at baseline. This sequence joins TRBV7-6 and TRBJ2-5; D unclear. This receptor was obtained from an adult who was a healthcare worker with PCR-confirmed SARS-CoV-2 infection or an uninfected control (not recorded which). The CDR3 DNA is TGTGCCAGCAGCTCTCCCCAAGAGACCCAGTACTTC. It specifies CASSSPQETQYF.